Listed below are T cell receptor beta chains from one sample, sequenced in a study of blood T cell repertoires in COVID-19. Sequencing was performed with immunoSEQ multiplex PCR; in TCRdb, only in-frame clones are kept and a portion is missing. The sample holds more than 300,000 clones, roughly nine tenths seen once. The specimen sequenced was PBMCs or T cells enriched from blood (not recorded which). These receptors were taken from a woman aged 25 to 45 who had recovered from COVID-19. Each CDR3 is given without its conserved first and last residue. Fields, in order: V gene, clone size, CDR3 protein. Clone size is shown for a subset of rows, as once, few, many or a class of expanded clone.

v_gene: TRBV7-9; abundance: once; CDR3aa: ASSRDRVQY
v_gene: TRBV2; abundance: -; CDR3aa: ASSEAHNSLSGNTIY
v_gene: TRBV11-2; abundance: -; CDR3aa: ASSPRGTGGSPLH
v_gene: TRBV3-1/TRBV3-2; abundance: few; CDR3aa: ASSYSRDKVVAF
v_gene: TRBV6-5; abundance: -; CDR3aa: ASSTNTGFWNEQF
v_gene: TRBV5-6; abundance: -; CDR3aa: ASSEQAQGANEKLF
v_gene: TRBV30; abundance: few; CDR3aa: AWSQGSYGYT
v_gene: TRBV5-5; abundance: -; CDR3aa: ASSLQSTENQPQH
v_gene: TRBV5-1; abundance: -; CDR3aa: ASGPGNSGNTIY
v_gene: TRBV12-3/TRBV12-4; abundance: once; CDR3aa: ASSGQGIYGYT
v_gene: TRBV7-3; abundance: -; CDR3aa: ASSLTRVTNSPLH
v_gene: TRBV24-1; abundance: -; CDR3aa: ANRASYGYT
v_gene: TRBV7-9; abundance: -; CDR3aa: ASSLGQANHASSGNTIY
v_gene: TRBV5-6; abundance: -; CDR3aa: ASSSPTGVLSGYT
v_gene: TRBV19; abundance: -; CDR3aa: ASSTGTGARTGELF
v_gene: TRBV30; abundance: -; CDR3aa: AWSGQEYYGYT
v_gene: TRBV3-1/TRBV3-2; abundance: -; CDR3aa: ASSQAGARNTEAF
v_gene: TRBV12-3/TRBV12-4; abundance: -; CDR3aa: ASRSQGNNEQF
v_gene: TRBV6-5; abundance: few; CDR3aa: ASSPTGMVGNTIY
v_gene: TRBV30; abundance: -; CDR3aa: AWIPRWANVLT
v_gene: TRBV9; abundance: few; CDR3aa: ASSPGTGASGYNEQF
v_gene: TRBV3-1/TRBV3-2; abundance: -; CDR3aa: ASSHPPTGLGYT
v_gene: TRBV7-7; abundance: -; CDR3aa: ASSQAPPGLEETQY
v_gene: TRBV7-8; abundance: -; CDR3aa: ASSEPGGAGGYT
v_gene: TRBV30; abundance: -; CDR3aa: AWNVGVYGYT
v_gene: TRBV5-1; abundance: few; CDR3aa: ASSTMAGGGTGELF
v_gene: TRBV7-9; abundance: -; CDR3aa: ASSMGARTEAF
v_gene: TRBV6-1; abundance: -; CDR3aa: ASSEGRNNQPQH
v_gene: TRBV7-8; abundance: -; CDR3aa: ASSHAPGRTNEKLF
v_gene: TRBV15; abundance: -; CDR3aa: ATSARTGRQETQY
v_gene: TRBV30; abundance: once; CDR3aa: AWEERTGGGTEAF
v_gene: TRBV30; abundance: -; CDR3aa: AWNQRRDYEQY
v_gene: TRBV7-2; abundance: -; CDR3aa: ASSSLYGEQF
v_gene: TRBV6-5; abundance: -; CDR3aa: ASSQTGFSGNTIY
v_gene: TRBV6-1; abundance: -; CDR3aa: ASSESGWETQY
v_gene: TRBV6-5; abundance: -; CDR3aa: ASIRDFNQPQH